This T cell receptor (beta chain) was captured in a study of sequential checkpoint blockade in melanoma. Overall study: Randomization was 1:1 between first-line nivolumab→ipilimumab and ipilimumab→nivolumab. Maintenance nivolumab came after either treatment sequence.

Looked up from germline, CDR1 is SGHVS and CDR2 is FQNEAQ. Trimming removed 6 bases at V and 10 bases at J, with 12 bases between. The CDR3 spans 12 residues. This sample's treatment: randomized to nivolumab then ipilimumab (arm A) or the reverse (arm B). Patients had received no earlier DNA-damaging chemotherapy. PBMC sorting kept live CD3+CD8+ cells without CD19 or CD56. TCRdb keeps only in-frame clones here, not all; method: immunoSEQ multiplex PCR. The profile shows approximately 4,300 clones, roughly 50% of them singletons. This clone came up a few times. The sequences come from CD8+ T cells sorted from blood (inferred from file names), collected from a patient given nivolumab and ipilimumab in sequence. The V call is TRBV7-8, the J call TRBJ2-2; maybe TRBD2 (5 bases). This TCR derives from a human donor with melanoma. The CDR3 loop is CASSRVGVELFF. CDR3 coding DNA: TGTGCCAGCAGTCGGGTCGGGGTGGAGCTGTTTTTT.